The source of this T cell receptor (beta chain) is a study of response to subunit inactivated influenza vaccine. Findings of the study overall: The study's authors posited that every seasonal influenza vaccination enlists few new T cells.

Germline values: CDR1 SGDLS, CDR2 YYNGEE. V was clipped by 4 bases and J by 5 bases; unmatched bases: 11. The CDR3 sequence is 15 residues long. MiXCR, applied by TCRdb to the RT-PCR reads, yields one record per CDR3 protein. The data show 160,000 or so distinct CDR3 sequences, with around 9.9% seen just once and around 12% held by the top ten. Only a few counts were recorded for this clonotype. Its antigen is unidentified. The receptor comes from a man between 50 and 59 years old who received an inactivated influenza vaccine. The starting material was non-naive T cells sorted from PBMCs, obtained roughly 48 days after vaccination. The V call is TRBV9, the J call TRBJ2-5; 7 positions match TRBD2. CDR3 region: CASSTGGGSGETQYF. CDR3 nucleotides: TGTGCCAGCAGCACTGGGGGAGGGTCAGGGGAGACCCAGTACTTC.